The sequence of this T cell receptor beta chain was determined in a study of blood T cell repertoires in COVID-19. Whole-study context: Donors in the United States, Italy and Spain gave samples during acute or convalescent COVID-19. The analysed material was cDNA or gDNA that came from T cells, B-cell-depleted T cells, or PBMCs.

Profiled with immunoSEQ multiplex PCR; TCRdb holds only in-frame clones, not every one. The sample lists roughly 150,000 clones, about nine tenths seen once, with under 2.5% in the top ten. V shed 0 bases and J shed 0 bases, with 14 bases lying between them. Germline CDR1 LGHDT, CDR2 YNNKEL (reference sequence). The CDR3 totals 17 residues. The TCR was taken from a woman aged 70-85 years with acute or convalescent COVID-19. This rearrangement joins TRBV3-1 (or the pseudogene TRBV3-2) to TRBJ1-1; unclear D gene. The sample comprised peripheral blood. The CDR3: CASSQDYKEGLNTEAFF. The CDR3 nucleotides read TGTGCCAGCAGCCAAGACTACAAGGAGGGATTGAACACTGAAGCTTTCTTT.